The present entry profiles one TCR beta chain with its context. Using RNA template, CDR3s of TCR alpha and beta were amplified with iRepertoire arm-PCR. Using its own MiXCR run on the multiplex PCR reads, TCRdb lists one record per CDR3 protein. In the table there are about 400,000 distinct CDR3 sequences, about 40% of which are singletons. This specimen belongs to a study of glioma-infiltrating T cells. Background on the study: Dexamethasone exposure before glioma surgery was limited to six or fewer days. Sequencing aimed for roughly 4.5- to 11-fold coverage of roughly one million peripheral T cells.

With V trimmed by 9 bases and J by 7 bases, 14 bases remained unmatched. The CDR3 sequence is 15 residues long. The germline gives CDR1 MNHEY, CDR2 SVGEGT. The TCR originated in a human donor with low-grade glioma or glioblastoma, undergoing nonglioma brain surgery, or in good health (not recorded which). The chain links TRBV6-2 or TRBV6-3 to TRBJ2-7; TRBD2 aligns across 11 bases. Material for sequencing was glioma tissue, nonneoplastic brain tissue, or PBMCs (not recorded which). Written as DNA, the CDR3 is TGTGCCAGTTACGCGGGACTAGCGGCCTACAATGAGCAGTACTTC. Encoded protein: CASYAGLAAYNEQYF.